This T cell receptor (beta chain) came from a study of cytomegalovirus exposure and HLA in healthy donors. Whole-study context: An analysis done earlier identified some 120 million unique TCR beta sequences from about 179 million T cells. Inside one of the first data releases sat 75 million to 100 million unique TCRs taken from HLA-typed donors. Among the roughly 370 genotyped donors, 81% were placed in the Caucasian-associated ancestry cluster. General study points: Per a prior analysis, the majority of TCR beta V segments were productive roughly 87% or roughly 30% of the time.

This CDR3 spans 18 amino acids. Germline-derived CDR1 and CDR2 are SGHDN and FVKESK. The ends lost 4 bases at V and 4 bases at J; junction bases unmatched: 12. As for this clone: Its target is unknown.

Vbeta (60) and Jbeta (13) primers were used in the PCR. The data were produced by immunoSEQ multiplex PCR, yet TCRdb's version contains in-frame clones alone and is incomplete. The data show around 150,000 clones, approximately 80% seen once. This receptor was taken from a man aged 45 to 65 in good health and CMV-seronegative. The chain carries TRBV14 and TRBJ2-1, with 11 bases aligning to TRBD2. Sequences were obtained from PBMCs. The CDR3 DNA reads TGTGCCAGCAGCCCACGTCGGACTAGCGGGCCTCATTACAATGAGCAGTTCTTC. This translates into CASSPRRTSGPHYNEQFF. Variable domain in full (rest from reference TRBV14 and TRBJ2-1): EAGVTQFPSHSVIEKGQTVTLRCDPISGHDNLYWYRRVMGKEIKFLLHFVKESKQDESGMPNNRFLAERTGGTYSTLKVQPAELEDSGVYFCASSPRRTSGPHYNEQFFGPGTRLTVL.